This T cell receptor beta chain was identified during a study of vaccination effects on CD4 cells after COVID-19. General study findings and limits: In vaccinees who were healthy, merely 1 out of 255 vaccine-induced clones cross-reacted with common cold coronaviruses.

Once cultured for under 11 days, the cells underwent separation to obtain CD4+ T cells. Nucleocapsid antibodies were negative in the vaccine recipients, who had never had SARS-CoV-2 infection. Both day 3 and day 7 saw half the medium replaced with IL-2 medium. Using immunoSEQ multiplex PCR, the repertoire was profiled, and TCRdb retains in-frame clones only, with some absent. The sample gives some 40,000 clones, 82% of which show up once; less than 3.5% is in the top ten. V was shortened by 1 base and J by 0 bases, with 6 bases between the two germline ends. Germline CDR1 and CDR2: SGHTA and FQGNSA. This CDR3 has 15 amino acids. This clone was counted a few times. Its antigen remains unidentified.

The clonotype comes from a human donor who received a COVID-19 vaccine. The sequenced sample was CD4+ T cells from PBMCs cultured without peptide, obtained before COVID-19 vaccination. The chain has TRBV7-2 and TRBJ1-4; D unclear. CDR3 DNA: TGTGCCAGCAGCTTAGTCGGGCCAACTAATGAAAAACTGTTTTTT. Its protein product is CASSLVGPTNEKLFF.